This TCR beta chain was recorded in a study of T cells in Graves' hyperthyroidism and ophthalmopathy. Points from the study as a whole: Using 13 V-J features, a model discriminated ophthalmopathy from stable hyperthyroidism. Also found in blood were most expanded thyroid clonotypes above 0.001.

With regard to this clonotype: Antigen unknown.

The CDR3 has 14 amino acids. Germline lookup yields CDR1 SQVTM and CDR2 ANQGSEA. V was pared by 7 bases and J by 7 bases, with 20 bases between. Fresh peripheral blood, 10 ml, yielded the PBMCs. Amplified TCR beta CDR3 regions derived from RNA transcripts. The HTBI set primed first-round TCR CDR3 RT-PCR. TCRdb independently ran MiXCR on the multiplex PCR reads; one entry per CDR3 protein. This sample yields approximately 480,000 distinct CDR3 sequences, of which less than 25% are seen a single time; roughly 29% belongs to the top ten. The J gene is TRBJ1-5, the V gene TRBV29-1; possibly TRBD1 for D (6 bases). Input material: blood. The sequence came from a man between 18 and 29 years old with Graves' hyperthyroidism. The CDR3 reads CSAQLGGVGQPQHF. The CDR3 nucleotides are TGCAGCGCCCAACTAGGGGGTGTCGGACAGCCCCAGCATTTT.